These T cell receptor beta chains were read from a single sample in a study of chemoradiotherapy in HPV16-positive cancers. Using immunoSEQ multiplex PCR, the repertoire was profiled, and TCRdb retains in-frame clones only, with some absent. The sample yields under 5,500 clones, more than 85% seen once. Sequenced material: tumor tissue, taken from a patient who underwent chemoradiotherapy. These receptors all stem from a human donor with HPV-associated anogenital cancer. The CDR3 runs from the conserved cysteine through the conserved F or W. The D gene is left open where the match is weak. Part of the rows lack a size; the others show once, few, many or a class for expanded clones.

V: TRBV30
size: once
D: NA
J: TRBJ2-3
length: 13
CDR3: CAWTRRRADTQYF
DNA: TGTGCCTGGACTAGAAGGAGGGCAGATACGCAGTATTTT

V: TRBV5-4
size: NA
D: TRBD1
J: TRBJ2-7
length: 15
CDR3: CASSPTGGKTYEQYF
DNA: TGTGCCAGCAGCCCGACAGGGGGGAAGACCTACGAGCAGTACTTC

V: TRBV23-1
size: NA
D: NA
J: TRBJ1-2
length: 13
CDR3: CASSQSKGVGYTF
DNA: TGCGCCAGCAGTCAATCGAAAGGGGTAGGCTACACCTTC

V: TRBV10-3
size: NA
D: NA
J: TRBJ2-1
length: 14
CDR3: CAISDVGGQNEQFF
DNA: TGTGCCATCAGTGATGTGGGGGGGCAGAATGAGCAGTTCTTC

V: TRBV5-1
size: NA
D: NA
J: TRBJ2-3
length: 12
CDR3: CASSEGVDTQYF
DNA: TGCGCCAGCAGCGAGGGAGTAGATACGCAGTATTTT

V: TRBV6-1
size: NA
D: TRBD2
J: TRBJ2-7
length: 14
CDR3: CASSGSGGIYEQYF
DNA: TGTGCCAGCAGTGGTAGCGGGGGGATCTACGAGCAGTACTTC

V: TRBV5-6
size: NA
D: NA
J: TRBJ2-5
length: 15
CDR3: CASSLGPGVPPEQYF
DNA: TGTGCCAGCAGCTTGGGTCCAGGGGTCCCTCCGGAGCAGTACTTC

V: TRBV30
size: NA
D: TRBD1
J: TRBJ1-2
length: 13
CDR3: CAWSTGDNYGYTF
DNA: TGTGCCTGGAGTACAGGGGACAACTATGGCTACACCTTC

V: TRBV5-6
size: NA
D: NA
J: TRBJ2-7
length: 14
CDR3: CASRMTGPKREQYF
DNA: TGTGCCAGCAGGATGACGGGACCCAAACGGGAGCAGTACTTC

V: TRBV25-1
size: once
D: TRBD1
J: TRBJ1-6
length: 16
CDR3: CASSAAGTGISSPLHF
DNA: TGTGCCAGCAGTGCGGCAGGGACAGGGATCAGTTCACCCCTCCACTTT

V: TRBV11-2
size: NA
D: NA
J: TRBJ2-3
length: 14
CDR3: CASSLGSSTDTQYF
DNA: TGTGCCAGCAGCCTCGGATCTAGCACAGATACGCAGTATTTT

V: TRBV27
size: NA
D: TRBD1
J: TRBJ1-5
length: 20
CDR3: CASSFRGRDREGRSNQPQHF
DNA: TGTGCCAGCAGTTTCCGGGGCCGGGACAGGGAAGGAAGAAGCAATCAGCCCCAGCATTTT

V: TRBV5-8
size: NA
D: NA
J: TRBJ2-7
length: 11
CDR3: CASSLVYEQYF
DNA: TGTGCCAGCAGCTTGGTCTACGAGCAGTACTTC

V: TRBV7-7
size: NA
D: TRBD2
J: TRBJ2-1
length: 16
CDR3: CASSPGLAGGGNEQFF
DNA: TGTGCTAGCAGCCCCGGACTAGCGGGAGGTGGGAATGAGCAGTTCTTC

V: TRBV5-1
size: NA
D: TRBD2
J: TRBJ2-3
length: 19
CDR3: CASSSSPGTSGALTDTQYF
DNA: TGCGCCAGCAGCTCCTCTCCCGGGACTAGCGGGGCCTTAACAGATACGCAGTATTTT

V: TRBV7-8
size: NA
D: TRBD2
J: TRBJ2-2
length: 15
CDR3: CASTLSSGRAGELFF
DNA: TGTGCCAGCACCCTCTCTAGCGGGAGAGCCGGGGAGCTGTTTTTT

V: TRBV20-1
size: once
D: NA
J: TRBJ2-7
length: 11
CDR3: CSASGPWGQYF
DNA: TGCAGTGCTAGCGGTCCCTGGGGGCAGTACTTC